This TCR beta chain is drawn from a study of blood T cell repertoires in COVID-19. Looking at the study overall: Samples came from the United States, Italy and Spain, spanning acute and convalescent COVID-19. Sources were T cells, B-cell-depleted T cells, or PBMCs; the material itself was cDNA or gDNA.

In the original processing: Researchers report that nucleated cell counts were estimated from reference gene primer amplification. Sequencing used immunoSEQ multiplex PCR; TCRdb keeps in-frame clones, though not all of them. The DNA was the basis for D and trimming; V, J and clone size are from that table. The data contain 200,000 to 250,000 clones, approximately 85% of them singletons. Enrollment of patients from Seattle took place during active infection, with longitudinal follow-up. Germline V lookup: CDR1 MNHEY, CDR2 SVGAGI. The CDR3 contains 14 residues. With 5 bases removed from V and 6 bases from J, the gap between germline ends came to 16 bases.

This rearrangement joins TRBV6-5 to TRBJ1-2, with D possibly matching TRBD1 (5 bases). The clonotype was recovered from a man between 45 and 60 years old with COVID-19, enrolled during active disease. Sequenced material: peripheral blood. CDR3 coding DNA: TGTGCCAGCAGTAGTTCTCAGGGCTACGATGGCTACACCTTC. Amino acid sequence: CASSSSQGYDGYTF.